This note documents a single T cell receptor (beta chain) sequence. This clone was observed a handful of times. It lacks a known antigen. Per-base quality was not reported, and no clone a single base away is much larger than it. TCRbeta CDR3 regions were amplified from genomic DNA by means of the immunoSEQ Assay, a bias-controlled multiplex PCR. Regarding the original processing steps: The number of nucleated cells in each sample was estimated by amplification of reference gene primers within the assay. Sequence reads were collapsed and filtered to measure the absolute abundance of every unique TCRbeta CDR3 rearrangement. Productive Simpson clonality was computed per sample as the square root of Simpson's diversity index over productive rearrangements. Imported from immuneACCESS, the table was reduced by TCRdb to in-frame sequences with V and J called. These copies leave out some clones; in studies compared against another copy, an unresolved V gene accounts for under half, and the cause of the remainder is not known. V and J calls plus clone size are reproduced from that table; the DNA served to infer D and trimming. This sample has over 85,000 clones in its table, and about 85% of those were observed once. The top ten clones comprise around 2.9% of the sample.

This sample was included in a study of blood T cell repertoires in COVID-19 (dated by TCRdb to the early 2020s). Study-level background: Collaborator samples came from the United States, Italy and Spain and covered acute and convalescent phases of COVID-19. The repertoires were released in a freely available public database meant as a resource for research on the immune response to SARS-CoV-2. HLA class I and class II types, where available, came from metadata supplied by the sample provider rather than from assay-based typing. The samples were drawn from the first 160 participants of the ongoing ImmuneRACE study and from 950 to 1,500 subjects provided by 6 global collaborators. The material from the prospective study consisted of cDNA or gDNA derived from T cells, B-cell-depleted T cells, or PBMCs. The dataset comprised deeply sampled blood TCRbeta repertoires from subjects exposed to, actively infected with, or recovered from COVID-19. A de-identified subject ID, COVID-19 status, age in years and sex were almost always included in the sample metadata. Study-level results and caveats: The amount of clinical and demographic metadata varied by source and participant and was provided uncurated.

The germline V gene gives CDR1 as SNHLY and CDR2 as FYNNEI. Trimming at the junction amounts to 7 bases on V and 3 bases on J, and the germline ends lie 15 bases apart. Measured from the cysteine to the phenylalanine, the CDR3 is 14 residues long. The retained sequence is limited to the CDR3, 42 bases, with the frame set at the first base. One collaborating source in Seattle enrolled patients during active infection and followed them longitudinally through the course of disease. The collaborating institutions used their own protocols to collect whole blood in K2EDTA tubes. For TCRbeta analysis, collaborators shipped samples as frozen whole blood, isolated PBMCs, or DNA extracted from either of those sample types.

The receptor was isolated from an elderly woman with COVID-19, enrolled during active disease. The sequence joins TRBV2 to TRBJ1-1, with the D segment identity uncertain. The material sequenced was peripheral blood. The sequence in DNA is TGTGCCAGCACTCCTATGGGAGGATACACTGAAGCTTTCTTT. It translates as CASTPMGGYTEAFF.